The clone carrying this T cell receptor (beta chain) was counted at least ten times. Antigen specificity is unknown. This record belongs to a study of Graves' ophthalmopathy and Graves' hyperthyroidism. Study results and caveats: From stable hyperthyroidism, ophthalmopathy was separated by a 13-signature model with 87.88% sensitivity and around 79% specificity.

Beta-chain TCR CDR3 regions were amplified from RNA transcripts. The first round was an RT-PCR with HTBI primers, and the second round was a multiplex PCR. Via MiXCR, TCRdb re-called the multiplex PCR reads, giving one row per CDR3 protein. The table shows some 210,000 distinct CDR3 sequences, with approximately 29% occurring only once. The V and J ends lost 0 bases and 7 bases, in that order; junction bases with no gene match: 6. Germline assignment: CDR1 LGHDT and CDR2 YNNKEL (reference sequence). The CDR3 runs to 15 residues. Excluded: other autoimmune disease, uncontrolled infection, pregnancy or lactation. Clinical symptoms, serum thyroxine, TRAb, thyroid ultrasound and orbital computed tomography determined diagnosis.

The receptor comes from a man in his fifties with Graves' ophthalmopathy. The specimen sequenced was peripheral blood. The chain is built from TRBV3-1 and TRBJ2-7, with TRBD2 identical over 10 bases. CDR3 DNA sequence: TGTGCCAGCAGCCAAGAATCCAGCGGGAGGGGGGAGCAGTACTTC. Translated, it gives CASSQESSGRGEQYF.